This T cell receptor beta chain was recorded in a study of cytomegalovirus exposure and HLA in healthy donors (TCRdb year 2017). Concerning the study at large: In an earlier analysis of 550 to 750 of the donors, around 290 Gb of sequence data and just under 120 million unique TCR beta sequences from some 170 million T cells were reported. About 280 gigabases of sequencing data and 70 million to 95 million unique TCR sequences made up an early release that covered approximately 700 HLA-typed donors. Of the roughly 400 genotyped donors, more than 75% were placed in the genetic ancestry cluster associated with self-reported Caucasian donors. The study aimed to test whether cataloging public T cell receptors could reveal signatures of past pathogen exposure. The T cell repertoires of roughly 660 subjects were profiled by immunosequencing and related to cytomegalovirus serostatus. Besides the first cohort of approximately 710 subjects, a separate validation cohort made up of roughly 120 different subjects was used. To predict cytomegalovirus infection status, the study brought together high-throughput TCR immunosequencing, statistical association of individual TCRs with disease status, and machine learning. In a later analysis, previously published TCR beta repertoires from roughly 710 donors were re-analyzed and high-resolution HLA genotyping was added so that TCR occurrence patterns could be studied. In the later analysis, no new phenotypic data were used to find candidate immune exposures; instead, reliance was placed on TCR beta sequences and their occurrence across donors. An earlier analysis of some 500 of the donors applied high-throughput TCR beta sequencing to assess whether each TCR beta V gene segment acted as functional or pseudogenic. Donor age, sex, ethnicity and CMV serostatus were compiled alongside the repertoire data. In a later genetic analysis, genome-wide SNP genotypes for about three fifths of the roughly 670 donors were used, and that subset was treated as a discovery cohort. All discovery cohort repertoires had been generated on a single sequencing platform. HLA typing covered class I and class II loci at four-digit resolution. The number of donors typed differed by locus, with roughly 629-640 for A, B, C, DRB1 and DQB1, around 560 for DQA1, 606 for DPA1, and some 440 for DPB1. A handful of DR-DQ haplotypes were handled as single units for association and clustering because linkage in the cohort was strong. On average, approximately 250,000 unique TCR beta nucleotide sequences were sequenced per donor among more than 350 genotyped donors of the cohort, with about 19% of those sequences being non-productive.

The library came from the immunoSEQ multiplex PCR assay. For the multiplex PCR, a mixture combining 60 forward primers for TCR Vbeta segments and 13 reverse primers for TCR Jbeta segments was used. Amplification of the CDR3 region of rearranged TCR beta genes was performed with a multiplex PCR assay on genomic DNA. The amplified TCR beta libraries were sequenced on the Illumina HiSeq System as 87-base-pair reads. On the authors' methods: A later analysis counted approximately 76 million unique TCR beta chains across the 666 repertoires, and some 11 million of these chains were shared by at least two donors. Raw reads were error-corrected and collapsed into unique sequences by a nearest-neighbor algorithm in which closely related sequences were merged to remove PCR and sequencing errors. To assign V, D and J gene segments, CDR3 sequences were aligned to IMGT reference sequences. Each retained sequence needed at least a six-nucleotide match to both a V gene segment and a J gene segment. A rearrangement counted as productive if the CDR3 had no stop codons and remained in frame with V and J, and every other rearrangement counted as non-productive. Following IMGT convention, CDR3 was defined as the stretch from the second conserved V-encoded cysteine up to the conserved J-encoded phenylalanine. The earlier analysis of roughly 590 of the donors excluded sequences that lacked an unambiguous match to a single V gene segment. In an earlier analysis of approximately 500 of the donors, a V segment was called functional when productive rearrangements were above 56.7%, and segregating when the standard deviation between donors exceeded 5%. A statistical classification framework was built for diagnosing cytomegalovirus status from the catalog of TCR beta chain sequences. V and J gene assignment, in a later analysis, came from comparing TCR nucleotide sequences with IMGT/GENE-DB human TR gene sequences. Using the TCRdist pipeline, a later analysis assigned CDR3 sequences along with most-parsimonious VDJ recombination scenarios. A later analysis defined each TCR beta chain by its CDR3 amino acid sequence plus V-gene family, and excluded reads lacking a unique V-gene family. To address suspected cross-contamination and a sequencing artifact, a later analysis removed around 600 highly shared, low-generation-probability nucleotide sequences. A later analysis calculated a clonal expansion index for each public chain from normalized within-repertoire ranks of inferred template counts. A later analysis computed generation probabilities with a VDJ recombination model fitted to out-of-frame rearrangements, and checked the results against IGoR. Hypergeometric tests were used in a later analysis to score TCR-TCR, TCR-HLA and TCR-CMV co-occurrence, with a repertoire-size bias correction applied to the TCR pairs. A later analysis estimated false discovery rates by permuting HLA or CMV assignments 20 times. In a later analysis, co-occurring TCRs were grouped with DBSCAN, and TCRdist sequence similarity was added when clustering was performed within HLA-allele-positive subsets. For co-occurrence clustering, repertoires with fewer than 30,000 or more than 120,000 public chains were excluded, along with roughly five repertoires with anomalous nucleotide sharing. What TCRdb holds here is the immuneACCESS table cut down to in-frame rearrangements. Part of the clones is not present; checked against another copy, under half of the missing clones reflect an unresolved V gene, and the others are unexplained. That table gives V, J and clone size, and the DNA gave D and trimming. The sample data list some 150,000 clones, and about 85% of these were observed just once. The top ten clonotypes cover roughly 3.4% of the sample.

The cohort consisted of 600 or so healthy bone marrow donors. At the time of sampling, every cohort member was nominally healthy, though immune exposures that went unrecorded were likely present. CMV serostatus was recorded as positive for around 300 and negative for about 50% of the roughly 700 cohort members, whereas no CMV serostatus was recorded for the donor in question. A peripheral blood sample was collected from each donor, and TCR beta sequencing was performed on peripheral blood mononuclear cells. Genomic DNA was extracted from the blood cell samples with the Qiagen DNeasy Blood Extraction Kit. The paper as a whole reports these results and caveats: HLA typing was unavailable for some donors at each locus, so association tests used only the typed subset. A further reported finding was that TCR beta sequences accurately predicted the HLA-A and HLA-B alleles for most subjects in the first cohort. When HLA alleles, especially DR and DQ, strongly co-occurred, TCR associations were difficult to assign to individual alleles. Roughly uniform sequencing depth across donors was assumed in presence/absence analyses, although this assumption may not hold. A later analysis reported that several top co-occurrence clusters appeared linked to parvovirus B19, influenza, CMV and Epstein-Barr virus. Linkage disequilibrium might explain the correlated functional status among segregating V segments, but an unknown experimental factor could not be excluded. The 87-base-pair reads could not distinguish some IMGT-functional V segments, including TRBV6-2 and TRBV6-3, so those segments were excluded. The study gave a list of 150 to 200 TCR beta chains associated with cytomegalovirus. About 17 rarely observed V segments, including chromosome 9 orphons, were excluded from the earlier analysis of about 610 of the donors because counts were too low. The classifier was reported to diagnose cytomegalovirus status with high specificity and sensitivity in both the original cohort and the validation cohort. In this cohort, only TCR beta chains were sequenced, and detectable features were limited by the absence of alpha or paired-chain data. A later genetic analysis associated a missense DCLRE1C variant with V-gene and J-gene trimming of TCR beta chains, and an independent cohort replicated the association. In a later genetic analysis, fewer N-insertions in productive TCRs were reported among donors in an Asian-associated ancestry cluster than the approximately 670-donor mean. A group of highly shared sequence variants was considered likely to be a technical artifact of the sequencing pipeline. According to a later analysis, most CMV-associated TCR beta chains appeared to be HLA-restricted, and the HLA associations seemed to be driven largely by CMV exposure. A few of the identified cytomegalovirus-associated TCR beta chains were confirmed in vitro to be specific for cytomegalovirus antigens. Compared with equally common non-associated chains, HLA-associated TCR beta chains in a later analysis were more clonally expanded and had lower generation probabilities. CMV serostatus was the only immune exposure information available for the cohort. In a later analysis, around 17,000 TCR beta sequences were associated with specific HLA alleles at a false discovery rate of 0.05. An earlier analysis of some 560 of the donors showed that most TCR beta V segments appeared in productive rearrangements either about 87% or about 30% of the time, which broadly matched IMGT annotations. According to the authors, the approach could potentially be generalized to other disease states and immunological phenotypes. Across donors, most TCR sequences were observed very rarely, whereas some public TCRs were present in many individuals. A later analysis found that TCR association rates varied across HLA loci, with DRB1 alleles showing the most associated TCRs and HLA-C alleles the fewest.

Note on this clone: Its antigen remains undetermined. No base quality information exists; no much larger clone differs at one position.

Trimming removed 5 bases from V and 4 bases from J; the gene matches leave 11 bases unexplained. The CDR3 covers 15 residues, taking in both the cysteine and the phenylalanine. CDR3 DNA only is kept here, 45 bases in frame from base 1. Reading the germline V gene gives CDR1 SQVTM and CDR2 ANQGSEA. The chain links TRBV29-1 with TRBJ2-3, and 8 bases in between align with TRBD2. Sequenced sample: PBMCs. The source of this sequence is a human donor in good health. The CDR3 protein: CSVSGGRRGADTQYF. The nucleotide sequence reads as follows: TGCAGCGTTAGCGGCGGGAGGAGAGGGGCAGATACGCAGTATTTT.